A selection of T cell receptor beta chains follows, all from one sample in a study of T cell clones after liver transplantation. Data came from immunoSEQ multiplex PCR; TCRdb stores just in-frame clones and leaves some out. The data show approximately 65,000 clones, more than 85% seen once. Specimen: CD4+ T cells from blood, collected roughly 26 months after liver transplant. The receptor source for this set is a human patient who received a liver transplant. Some T cells may originate from the graft donor. CDR3s include the opening cysteine and the closing phenylalanine or tryptophan. Fields, in order: clone size, D gene, V gene, J gene, CDR3 DNA, CDR3 protein. D genes are given only for firm matches. Not all rows give a size; the values are once, few, many and, for expanded clones, a class.

clone_size: NA
d_call: NA
v_call: TRBV7-5
j_call: TRBJ2-7
cdr3_nt: TGTGCCAGAAGCTCGAAAGCGGGAATCTACGAGCAGTACTTC
cdr3_aa: CARSSKAGIYEQYF

clone_size: NA
d_call: NA
v_call: TRBV6-1
j_call: TRBJ2-1
cdr3_nt: TGTGCCAGCAGTGTGGCCTACAATGAGCAGTTCTTC
cdr3_aa: CASSVAYNEQFF

clone_size: NA
d_call: NA
v_call: TRBV7-2
j_call: TRBJ2-7
cdr3_nt: TGTGCCAGCAGCTTAGGGGACGGGTTCTCCTACGAGCAGTACTTC
cdr3_aa: CASSLGDGFSYEQYF

clone_size: NA
d_call: NA
v_call: TRBV6-1
j_call: TRBJ1-4
cdr3_nt: TGTGCCAGCAGTAGGGCAGCTAATGAAAAACTGTTTTTT
cdr3_aa: CASSRAANEKLFF

clone_size: NA
d_call: TRBD2
v_call: TRBV5-8
j_call: TRBJ2-5
cdr3_nt: TGTGCCAGCAGCTTGGGACTAGCGGAAAGATCCTACCAAGAGACCCAGTACTTC
cdr3_aa: CASSLGLAERSYQETQYF

clone_size: NA
d_call: NA
v_call: TRBV5-1
j_call: TRBJ1-2
cdr3_nt: TGCGCCAGCAGCTTGGCACGGAACTATGGCTACACCTTC
cdr3_aa: CASSLARNYGYTF

clone_size: NA
d_call: NA
v_call: TRBV11-3
j_call: TRBJ1-2
cdr3_nt: TGTGCCAGCAGCTTAGATGACGGAGGGGCAGACTCCTATGGCTACACCTTC
cdr3_aa: CASSLDDGGADSYGYTF

clone_size: NA
d_call: TRBD2
v_call: TRBV19
j_call: TRBJ2-2
cdr3_nt: TGTGCCAGTAGTAAACGACTAGCGGGAGTTATCGGGGAGCTGTTTTTT
cdr3_aa: CASSKRLAGVIGELFF

clone_size: NA
d_call: NA
v_call: TRBV19
j_call: TRBJ2-4
cdr3_nt: TGTGCCAGTAGTATGGGCAGGGTAGAGGCCAAAAACATTCAGTACTTC
cdr3_aa: CASSMGRVEAKNIQYF

clone_size: NA
d_call: TRBD2
v_call: TRBV6-4
j_call: TRBJ2-1
cdr3_nt: TGTGCCAGCAGTGTTAAAGCGGGAGGGCCCAGTGAGCAGTTCTTC
cdr3_aa: CASSVKAGGPSEQFF

clone_size: NA
d_call: TRBD1
v_call: TRBV15
j_call: TRBJ1-6
cdr3_nt: TGTGCCACCAGCTCCCGACAGGGAACTTCACCCCTCCACTTT
cdr3_aa: CATSSRQGTSPLHF

clone_size: NA
d_call: NA
v_call: TRBV4-2
j_call: TRBJ2-2
cdr3_nt: TGTGCCAGCAGCCATGATCGGTTTGCGGAGTCGAACACCGGGGAGCTGTTTTTT
cdr3_aa: CASSHDRFAESNTGELFF

clone_size: NA
d_call: NA
v_call: TRBV5-6
j_call: TRBJ1-5
cdr3_nt: TGTGCCAGCACCTGGTGGGCCAGCGGTAGCAATCAGCCCCAGCATTTT
cdr3_aa: CASTWWASGSNQPQHF

clone_size: NA
d_call: TRBD1
v_call: TRBV11-3
j_call: TRBJ2-2
cdr3_nt: TGTGCCAGCAGCCCGAGGACAGGTAGCACCGGGGAGCTGTTTTTT
cdr3_aa: CASSPRTGSTGELFF

clone_size: NA
d_call: NA
v_call: TRBV10-3
j_call: TRBJ2-7
cdr3_nt: TGTGCCATTTCAGAGAGCTCCTACGAGCAGTACTTC
cdr3_aa: CAISESSYEQYF

clone_size: NA
d_call: TRBD1
v_call: TRBV18
j_call: TRBJ1-2
cdr3_nt: TGTGCCAGCTCATCCAAGACAGGGGACTATGGCTACACCTTC
cdr3_aa: CASSSKTGDYGYTF

clone_size: NA
d_call: NA
v_call: TRBV20-1
j_call: TRBJ2-1
cdr3_nt: TGCAGTGTCGTGGGAGCCCATGAGCAGTTCTTC
cdr3_aa: CSVVGAHEQFF

clone_size: NA
d_call: TRBD2
v_call: TRBV7-2
j_call: TRBJ2-5
cdr3_nt: TGTGCCAGCAGCCCCCGCGTGGCGGGAGTGGAAGAGACCCAGTACTTC
cdr3_aa: CASSPRVAGVEETQYF

clone_size: NA
d_call: NA
v_call: TRBV2
j_call: TRBJ1-5
cdr3_nt: TGTGCCAGCAGTGGAAGTCAGGACAATCAGCCCCAGCATTTT
cdr3_aa: CASSGSQDNQPQHF

clone_size: NA
d_call: TRBD2
v_call: TRBV28
j_call: TRBJ2-3
cdr3_nt: TGTGCCAGCAGTCCCCGACTAGCGGGGCGCACAGATACGCAGTATTTT
cdr3_aa: CASSPRLAGRTDTQYF

clone_size: NA
d_call: NA
v_call: TRBV11-3
j_call: TRBJ1-1
cdr3_nt: TGTGCCAGCAGGGACATCTTATCCGAAGCTTTCTTT
cdr3_aa: CASRDILSEAFF

clone_size: NA
d_call: NA
v_call: TRBV29-1
j_call: TRBJ2-5
cdr3_nt: TGCAGCGCTCTTAGCGGCACGGAGACCCAGTACTTC
cdr3_aa: CSALSGTETQYF

clone_size: NA
d_call: TRBD1
v_call: TRBV7-9
j_call: TRBJ2-4
cdr3_nt: TGTGCCAGCAGCTTACTACAGGGGGGAAACATTCAGTACTTC
cdr3_aa: CASSLLQGGNIQYF

clone_size: NA
d_call: NA
v_call: TRBV7-6
j_call: TRBJ2-7
cdr3_nt: TGTGCCAGCAGCACCGGGACGGTCTACGAGCAGTACTTC
cdr3_aa: CASSTGTVYEQYF

clone_size: NA
d_call: NA
v_call: TRBV9
j_call: TRBJ2-7
cdr3_nt: TGTGCCAGCAGCGTTTCGCCTGAACCCTACGAGCAGTACTTC
cdr3_aa: CASSVSPEPYEQYF

clone_size: NA
d_call: TRBD2
v_call: TRBV11-2
j_call: TRBJ2-1
cdr3_nt: TGTGCCAGCAGCTCCGCTAGCGGACCTTACAATGAGCAGTTCTTC
cdr3_aa: CASSSASGPYNEQFF

clone_size: NA
d_call: NA
v_call: TRBV5-1
j_call: TRBJ1-1
cdr3_nt: TGCGCCAGCAGCTTGAAGTTATTGGGGGACACTGAAGCTTTCTTT
cdr3_aa: CASSLKLLGDTEAFF

clone_size: NA
d_call: NA
v_call: TRBV5-3
j_call: TRBJ1-3
cdr3_nt: TGTGCCAGATCGAATCTGGGGGCTGGAAACACCATATATTTT
cdr3_aa: CARSNLGAGNTIYF

clone_size: NA
d_call: NA
v_call: TRBV30
j_call: TRBJ2-7
cdr3_nt: TGTGCCTGGAGCAGAGGACCTGGGTACGAGCAGTACTTC
cdr3_aa: CAWSRGPGYEQYF

clone_size: NA
d_call: NA
v_call: TRBV30
j_call: TRBJ2-7
cdr3_nt: TGTGCCTGGAGTAGAGGGTTAGGGTACGAGCAGTACTTC
cdr3_aa: CAWSRGLGYEQYF

clone_size: NA
d_call: NA
v_call: TRBV27
j_call: TRBJ2-7
cdr3_nt: TGTGCCAGCAGTCGTCAGGCCACGGGGTACGAGCAGTACTTC
cdr3_aa: CASSRQATGYEQYF

clone_size: NA
d_call: NA
v_call: TRBV2
j_call: TRBJ2-7
cdr3_nt: TGTGCCAGCAGGGGGACGATTTCCTACGAGCAGTACTTC
cdr3_aa: CASRGTISYEQYF

clone_size: NA
d_call: NA
v_call: TRBV7-2
j_call: TRBJ1-3
cdr3_nt: TGTGCCAGCAGACCCGCGGGGAGTCGTAACACCATATATTTT
cdr3_aa: CASRPAGSRNTIYF

clone_size: NA
d_call: NA
v_call: TRBV30
j_call: TRBJ1-3
cdr3_nt: TGTGCCTGGAATCTCGGTGGCCCTGGAAACACCACATATTTT
cdr3_aa: CAWNLGGPGNTTYF

clone_size: once
d_call: TRBD2
v_call: TRBV29-1
j_call: TRBJ2-5
cdr3_nt: TGCAGCGTCTTAGCGGGAGGAGAGACCCAGTACTTC
cdr3_aa: CSVLAGGETQYF

clone_size: NA
d_call: NA
v_call: TRBV9
j_call: TRBJ1-2
cdr3_nt: TGTGCCAGCAGCGGTCGGGGAAACTATGGCTACACCTTC
cdr3_aa: CASSGRGNYGYTF

clone_size: few
d_call: TRBD1
v_call: TRBV11-2
j_call: TRBJ2-3
cdr3_nt: TGTGCCAGCAGCACTTACAGGGGGCGCGCAGATACGCAGTATTTT
cdr3_aa: CASSTYRGRADTQYF

clone_size: NA
d_call: TRBD2
v_call: TRBV5-1
j_call: TRBJ2-1
cdr3_nt: TGCGCCAGCAGCAGTATGAGCGGGAGAGACGTTGAGCAGTTCTTC
cdr3_aa: CASSSMSGRDVEQFF

clone_size: NA
d_call: TRBD1
v_call: TRBV2
j_call: TRBJ1-5
cdr3_nt: TGTGCCAGCAGTCAAACAGGGGCCAATCAGCCCCAGCATTTT
cdr3_aa: CASSQTGANQPQHF

clone_size: NA
d_call: NA
v_call: TRBV11-2
j_call: TRBJ2-6
cdr3_nt: TGTGCCAGCAGCTTAGGCTGGGTTCCTGGGGCCAACGTCCTGACTTTC
cdr3_aa: CASSLGWVPGANVLTF

clone_size: NA
d_call: TRBD2
v_call: TRBV5-4
j_call: TRBJ2-3
cdr3_nt: TGTGCCAGCAGCTTGTACGCGGGAGAGGCAGATACGCAGTATTTT
cdr3_aa: CASSLYAGEADTQYF

clone_size: NA
d_call: NA
v_call: TRBV5-1
j_call: TRBJ2-1
cdr3_nt: TGCGCCAGCAGCACCAACGGGAACCCTAGCTCCTACAATGAGCAGTTCTTC
cdr3_aa: CASSTNGNPSSYNEQFF

clone_size: NA
d_call: TRBD2
v_call: TRBV19
j_call: TRBJ2-1
cdr3_nt: TGTGCCAGTAGTATCACTAGCGGGGGGAATGAGCAGTTCTTC
cdr3_aa: CASSITSGGNEQFF

clone_size: NA
d_call: NA
v_call: TRBV25-1
j_call: TRBJ1-1
cdr3_nt: TGTGCCAGCAGTGAAGGGGGCTGGACTGAAGCTTTCTTT
cdr3_aa: CASSEGGWTEAFF

clone_size: NA
d_call: NA
v_call: TRBV5-4
j_call: TRBJ2-5
cdr3_nt: TGTGCCAGCAGCTTGGTGGGACAAGAGACCCAGTACTTC
cdr3_aa: CASSLVGQETQYF

clone_size: NA
d_call: NA
v_call: TRBV10-2
j_call: TRBJ2-1
cdr3_nt: TGCGCCAGCAGTGAACAGGGAGTAGTTGGGGTGAGGATAAGCGAGCAGTTCTTC
cdr3_aa: CASSEQGVVGVRISEQFF

clone_size: NA
d_call: TRBD1
v_call: TRBV7-2
j_call: TRBJ2-2
cdr3_nt: TGTGCCAGCAGCTTACTGCAGGGGGCGAGCGGGGAGCTGTTTTTT
cdr3_aa: CASSLLQGASGELFF

clone_size: NA
d_call: TRBD2
v_call: TRBV7-9
j_call: TRBJ2-1
cdr3_nt: TGTGCCAGCAGCCTTGGGCTACTAGCGGTAATGGGCAATGAGCAGTTCTTC
cdr3_aa: CASSLGLLAVMGNEQFF

clone_size: NA
d_call: NA
v_call: TRBV5-4
j_call: TRBJ2-3
cdr3_nt: TGTGCCAGCAGCACCGGCGGACCATCCCCGGATACGCAGTATTTT
cdr3_aa: CASSTGGPSPDTQYF

clone_size: NA
d_call: TRBD2
v_call: TRBV28
j_call: TRBJ2-1
cdr3_nt: TGTGCCAGCAGTCGAACTAGCGGTAGCTCCTACAATGAGCAGTTCTTC
cdr3_aa: CASSRTSGSSYNEQFF

clone_size: NA
d_call: TRBD2
v_call: TRBV7-3
j_call: TRBJ2-1
cdr3_nt: TGTGCCAGCAGCTCGAAAGCGGGAGCTGGGTACAATGAGCAGTTCTTC
cdr3_aa: CASSSKAGAGYNEQFF

clone_size: once
d_call: NA
v_call: TRBV7-8
j_call: TRBJ1-1
cdr3_nt: TGTGCCAGCAGCAGAACGACAGACCCCCTTTTTGAAGCTTTCTTT
cdr3_aa: CASSRTTDPLFEAFF

clone_size: NA
d_call: TRBD1
v_call: TRBV11-3
j_call: TRBJ2-7
cdr3_nt: TGTGCCAGCAGCTTAGAAGGGGGCAGCGAGCAGTACTTC
cdr3_aa: CASSLEGGSEQYF

clone_size: NA
d_call: TRBD1
v_call: TRBV5-6
j_call: TRBJ1-5
cdr3_nt: TGTGCCAGCAGCTGGGGACAGGACCCCAATCAGCCCCAGCATTTT
cdr3_aa: CASSWGQDPNQPQHF

clone_size: NA
d_call: TRBD2
v_call: TRBV18
j_call: TRBJ2-5
cdr3_nt: TGTGCCAGCTCTCGGTCCATAGCGGGAGAAGAGACCCAGTACTTC
cdr3_aa: CASSRSIAGEETQYF

clone_size: NA
d_call: TRBD2
v_call: TRBV5-1
j_call: TRBJ2-1
cdr3_nt: TGCGCCAGCAGCATTACCTCTAGCGGGTTCCGGTACAATGAGCAGTTCTTC
cdr3_aa: CASSITSSGFRYNEQFF

clone_size: NA
d_call: NA
v_call: TRBV5-4
j_call: TRBJ2-1
cdr3_nt: TGTGCCAGCAGCTTGGGATCCCTAGGGTTCGCTGAGCAGTTCTTC
cdr3_aa: CASSLGSLGFAEQFF

clone_size: once
d_call: NA
v_call: TRBV29-1
j_call: TRBJ2-6
cdr3_nt: TGCAGCGCGCGGGACAGCCATTCCTCTGGGGCCAACGTCCTGACTTTC
cdr3_aa: CSARDSHSSGANVLTF

clone_size: NA
d_call: NA
v_call: TRBV19
j_call: TRBJ2-4
cdr3_nt: TGTGCCAGTAGTATAGATTCCAGGACGGTACAGTACTTC
cdr3_aa: CASSIDSRTVQYF